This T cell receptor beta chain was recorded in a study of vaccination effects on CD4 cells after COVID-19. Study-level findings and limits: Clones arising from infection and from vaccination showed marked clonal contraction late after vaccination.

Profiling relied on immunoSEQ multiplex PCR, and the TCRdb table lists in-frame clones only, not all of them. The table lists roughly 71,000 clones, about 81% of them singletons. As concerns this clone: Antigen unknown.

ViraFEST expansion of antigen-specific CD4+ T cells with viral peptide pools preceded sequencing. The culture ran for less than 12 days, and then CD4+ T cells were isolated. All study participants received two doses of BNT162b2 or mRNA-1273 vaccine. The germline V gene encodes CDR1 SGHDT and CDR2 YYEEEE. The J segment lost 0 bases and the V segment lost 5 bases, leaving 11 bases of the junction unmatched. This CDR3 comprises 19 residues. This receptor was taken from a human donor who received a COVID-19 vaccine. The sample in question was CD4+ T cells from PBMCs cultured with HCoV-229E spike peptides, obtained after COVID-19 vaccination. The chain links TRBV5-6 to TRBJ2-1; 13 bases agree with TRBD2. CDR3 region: CASSRPGLAGPSSYNEQFF. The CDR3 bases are TGTGCCAGCAGTCGTCCGGGACTAGCGGGGCCAAGCTCCTACAATGAGCAGTTCTTC.